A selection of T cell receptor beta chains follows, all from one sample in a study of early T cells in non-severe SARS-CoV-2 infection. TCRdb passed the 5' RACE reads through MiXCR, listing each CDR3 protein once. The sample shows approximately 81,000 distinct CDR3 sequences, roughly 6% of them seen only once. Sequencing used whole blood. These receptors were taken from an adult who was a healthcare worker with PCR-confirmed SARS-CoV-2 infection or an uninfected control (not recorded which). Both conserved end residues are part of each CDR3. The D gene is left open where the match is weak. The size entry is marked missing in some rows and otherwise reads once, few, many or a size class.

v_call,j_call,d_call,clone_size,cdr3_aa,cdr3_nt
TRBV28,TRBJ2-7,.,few,CASSSPGSGKSSYEQYF,TGTGCCAGCAGTTCCCCCGGGTCGGGGAAGAGCTCCTACGAGCAGTACTTC
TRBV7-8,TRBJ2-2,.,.,CASSSIMGGELFF,TGTGCCAGCAGTAGTATCATGGGCGGGGAGCTGTTTTTT
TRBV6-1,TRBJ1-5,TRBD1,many,CASSEVRVPGQAWGGQPQHF,TGTGCCAGCAGTGAAGTCCGAGTTCCGGGACAGGCGTGGGGGGGACAGCCCCAGCATTTT
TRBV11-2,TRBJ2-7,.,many,CASSSRGNIGRSHEQYF,TGTGCCAGCAGCTCAAGGGGCAACATCGGTAGAAGCCACGAGCAGTACTTC
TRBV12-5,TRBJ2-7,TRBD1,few,CASGPGQGRSYEQYF,TGTGCTAGTGGTCCGGGACAGGGGCGCTCCTACGAGCAGTACTTC
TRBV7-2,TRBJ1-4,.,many,CASSLAGHGEKLFF,TGTGCCAGCAGCTTAGCGGGTCACGGTGAAAAACTGTTTTTT
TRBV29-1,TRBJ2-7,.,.,CSVEGSYEQYF,TGCAGCGTTGAAGGCTCCTACGAGCAGTACTTC
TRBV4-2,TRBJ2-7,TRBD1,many,CASSQEQGAFYEQYF,TGTGCCAGCAGCCAAGAGCAGGGGGCGTTCTACGAGCAGTACTTC
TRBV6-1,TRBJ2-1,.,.,CAASASGGEQFF,TGTGCCGCCTCCGCAAGTGGGGGAGAGCAGTTCTTC
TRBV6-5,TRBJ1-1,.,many,CASRKTGNTEAFF,TGTGCCAGCAGGAAGACAGGGAACACTGAAGCTTTCTTT
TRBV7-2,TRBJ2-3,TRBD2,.,CASSLLAGGSTDTQYF,TGTGCCAGCAGCTTACTAGCGGGGGGGAGCACAGATACGCAGTATTTT
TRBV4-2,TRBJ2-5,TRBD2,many,CASSQAASGNQETQYF,TGTGCCAGCAGCCAAGCTGCTAGCGGGAACCAAGAGACCCAGTACTTC
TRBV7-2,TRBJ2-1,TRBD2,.,CASSRSLLSSGGDYNEQFF,TGTGCCAGCAGCCGCAGTCTCTTAAGTAGCGGGGGGGACTATAATGAGCAGTTCTTC
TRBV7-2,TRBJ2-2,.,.,CASSILGGTGELFF,TGTGCCAGCAGCATACTGGGGGGCACCGGGGAGCTGTTTTTT
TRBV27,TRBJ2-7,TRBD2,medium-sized,CASSSTSGTSYEQYF,TGTGCCAGCAGTTCCACTAGCGGTACCTCCTACGAGCAGTACTTC
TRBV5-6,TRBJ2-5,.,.,CASSLPHDSPQYF,TGTGCCAGCAGCTTACCCCACGACTCGCCCCAGTACTTC
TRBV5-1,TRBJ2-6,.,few,CASSLDRKGGANVLTF,TGCGCCAGCAGCTTGGACCGGAAGGGAGGGGCCAACGTCCTGACTTTC
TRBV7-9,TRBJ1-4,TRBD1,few,CASSTWTGMGEKLFF,TGTGCCAGCAGCACCTGGACAGGGATGGGAGAAAAACTGTTTTTT
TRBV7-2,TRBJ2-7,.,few,CASTGARVSPEVQYF,TGTGCCAGCACCGGAGCCCGGGTTTCGCCTGAGGTGCAGTACTTC
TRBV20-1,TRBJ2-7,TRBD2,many,CSALLGGETLEQYF,TGCAGTGCCCTCTTGGGGGGGGAGACGCTCGAGCAGTACTTC
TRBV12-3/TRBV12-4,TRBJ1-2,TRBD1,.,CASRAGTGYGYTF,TGTGCCAGCAGGGCCGGGACAGGGTACGGCTACACCTTC
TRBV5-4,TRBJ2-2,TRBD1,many,CASSAVQGARTGELFF,TGTGCCAGCAGCGCCGTACAGGGGGCACGCACCGGGGAGCTGTTTTTT
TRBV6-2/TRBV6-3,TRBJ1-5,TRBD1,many,CASGTGGGGNQPQHF,TGTGCCAGCGGGACAGGGGGCGGCGGCAATCAGCCCCAGCATTTT
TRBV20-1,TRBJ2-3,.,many,CSASPVGGAGTDTQYF,TGCAGTGCTAGCCCAGTCGGCGGGGCCGGCACAGATACGCAGTATTTT
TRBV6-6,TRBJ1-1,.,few,CASTGRGTEAFF,TGTGCCAGCACCGGCCGAGGCACTGAAGCTTTCTTT
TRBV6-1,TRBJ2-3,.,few,CASGKRTSTDTQYF,TGTGCCAGCGGTAAAAGGACCTCCACAGATACGCAGTATTTT
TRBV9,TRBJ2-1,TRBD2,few,CASSSRTSGRVSRSYNEQFF,TGTGCCAGCAGCTCCCGGACTAGCGGGAGGGTCTCGCGCTCCTACAATGAGCAGTTCTTC
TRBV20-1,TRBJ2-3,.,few,CSATPPGLKKTDTQYF,TGCAGTGCTACCCCCCCAGGACTCAAGAAAACAGATACGCAGTATTTT
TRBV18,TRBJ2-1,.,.,CASSLRDISEQFF,TGTGCCAGCTCACTCCGGGACATCAGTGAGCAGTTCTTC
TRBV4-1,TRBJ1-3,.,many,CASSQASNSGNTIYF,TGCGCCAGCAGCCAAGCGTCCAACTCTGGAAACACCATATATTTT
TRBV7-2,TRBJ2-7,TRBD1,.,CASSYLTWDRGQSYEQYF,TGTGCCAGCAGCTACCTCACATGGGACAGGGGGCAATCGTACGAGCAGTACTTC
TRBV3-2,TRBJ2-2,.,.,CASSLETPPTGELFF,TGTGCCAGCAGCCTTGAGACACCACCCACCGGGGAGCTGTTTTTT
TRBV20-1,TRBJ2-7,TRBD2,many,CSASTGGSYEQYF,TGCAGTGCTAGCACGGGGGGTTCCTACGAGCAGTACTTC
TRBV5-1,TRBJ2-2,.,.,CASSEQNTGELFF,TGCGCCAGCAGCGAACAGAACACCGGGGAGCTGTTTTTT
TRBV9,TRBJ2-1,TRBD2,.,CASSVGSGGTNNEQFF,TGTGCCAGCAGCGTAGGTAGCGGGGGGACTAACAATGAGCAGTTCTTC
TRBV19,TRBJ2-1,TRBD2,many,CASSSLASSYNEQFF,TGTGCCAGTAGTTCACTAGCGAGCTCCTACAATGAGCAGTTCTTC